One and the same sample provided the 25 T cell receptor beta chains below, sequenced in a study of blood T cell repertoires in COVID-19. Sequencing was performed with immunoSEQ multiplex PCR; in TCRdb, only in-frame clones are kept and a portion is missing. The sample yields about 56,000 clones, 85% to 90% seen once. The sample taken for sequencing was peripheral blood. The source is a woman between 55 and 75 years old with COVID-19, enrolled during active disease.

The V gene is TRBV9, the J gene TRBJ2-3, with a weak D call TRBD1 (5 bases). CDR1 is SGDLS, CDR2 YYNGEE, per germline. This CDR3 region has 14 residues. V was shortened by 4 bases and J by 2 bases, with 11 bases between the two germline ends. The CDR3 here is CASSQGRNTDTQYF. DNA for the CDR3: TGTGCCAGCAGCCAGGGTCGGAACACAGATACGCAGTATTTT.

The chain employs TRBV2 and TRBJ1-5; D perhaps matches TRBD1 (5 bases). The V end lost 6 bases, the J end lost 1 base, and 13 bases lay between the germline ends. This CDR3 contains 15 residues. Germline loops: CDR1 SNHLY, CDR2 FYNNEI. The CDR3 DNA reads TGTGCCAGCAGGGAACAGGTAGTCAGCAATCAGCCCCAGCATTTT. It encodes CASREQVVSNQPQHF.

This clone was seen more than once but under ten times. This sample also contains other DNA sequences that code for the same CDR3. The gene calls are TRBV28 and TRBJ1-5, with TRBD1 identical over 10 bases. Per germline, CDR1 MDHEN and CDR2 SYDVKM. V was clipped by 5 bases and J by 5 bases; unmatched bases: 3. The CDR3 totals 14 residues. This chain's CDR3 is CASSLTGGHQPQHF. DNA for the CDR3: TGTGCCAGCAGTCTGACAGGGGGCCATCAGCCCCAGCATTTT.

The chain joins TRBV14 to TRBJ1-4; 8 positions agree with TRBD1. Germline loops: CDR1 SGHDN, CDR2 FVKESK. The CDR3 runs to 20 residues. The junction had 19 bases not matched to a gene; V was cut back by 4 bases and J by 3 bases. CDR3 protein: CASSLDPRGRERGANEKLFF. In nucleotides, the CDR3 is TGTGCCAGCAGCCTCGATCCCAGGGGGCGCGAGCGGGGAGCTAATGAAAAACTGTTTTTT.

The CDR3 nucleotides are TGTGCCAGTAGTATATTACCGACGACTTCTAGCAATCAGCCCCAGCATTTT. Amino acid sequence: CASSILPTTSSNQPQHF. The genes are TRBV19 and TRBJ1-5; the D is unclear. V dropped 2 bases and J dropped 0 bases, with 14 bases sitting between them. Germline V lookup: CDR1 LNHDA, CDR2 SQIVND (reference sequence). The CDR3 loop spans 17 amino acids. Full variable domain (outside the CDR3, taken from reference TRBV19 and TRBJ1-5): DGGITQSPKYLFRKEGQNVTLSCEQNLNHDAMYWYRQDPGQGLRLIYYSQIVNDFQKGDIAEGYSVSREKKESFPLTVTSAQKNPTAFYLCASSILPTTSSNQPQHFGDGTRLSIL.

The genes are TRBV18 and TRBJ2-1; 13 bases are a match to TRBD2. The CDR3 is made up of 18 amino acids. Germline values: CDR1 KGHSH, CDR2 LQKENI. V lost 4 bases and J lost 0; bases outside the gene matches: 6. Here the CDR3 reads CASSLRTSGRVSYNEQFF. The CDR3 bases are TGTGCCAGCTCACTCCGGACTAGCGGGAGAGTCTCCTACAATGAGCAGTTCTTC.

The chain has TRBV30 and TRBJ2-2, with D possibly TRBD2 on 5 matching bases. Germline V CDR1 and CDR2: GTSNPN, SVGIG (reference sequence). Trimming took off 0 bases at V and 4 bases at J, with 12 bases between the two ends. The CDR3 has 15 amino acids. CDR3 protein: CAWSVVLATTGELFF. CDR3 nucleotide sequence: TGTGCCTGGAGTGTAGTATTAGCGACCACCGGGGAGCTGTTTTTT.

This chain connects TRBV7-9 to TRBJ2-7, with a possible D match to TRBD2 (5 bases). Germline V CDR1 and CDR2: SEHNR, FQNEAQ (reference sequence). V was trimmed by 2 bases and J by 7 bases, leaving 6 bases between them. The CDR3 loop spans 11 amino acids. The CDR3 DNA follows: TGTGCCAGCAGCTTACGGGGAGAGCAGTACTTC. It is translated as CASSLRGEQYF.

The rearrangement uses TRBV27 and TRBJ2-1; 9 bases fit TRBD2. V was pared by 4 bases and J by 4 bases, with 8 bases of the junction left unmatched. Per the germline V gene, CDR1 is MNHEY and CDR2 is SMNVEV (reference sequence). The CDR3 totals 16 residues. CDR3 coding DNA: TGTGCCAGCAGTTCCCTCCGGGCGGGAGGGTACAATGAGCAGTTCTTC. Encoded protein: CASSSLRAGGYNEQFF.

A word on this clone: Its ends do not fully match the called genes, so a read error is possible. The chain couples TRBV5-1 to TRBJ2-7; the match to TRBD1 covers 9 bases. CDR1 is SGHRS, CDR2 YFSETQ, per germline. The CDR3 length is 13 residues. CDR3: CASTLTGGIEQYF. As DNA, the CDR3 is TGCGCCAGCACCTTGACAGGGGGAATAGAGCAGTACTTC.

This sequence joins TRBV30 and TRBJ1-2, with D tentatively TRBD1 (5 bases). CDR3 length equals 14 residues. Germline V CDR1 and CDR2: GTSNPN, SVGIG (reference sequence). Trimming stripped 5 bases from V and 1 base from J, with 14 bases between. The CDR3 coding sequence is TGTGCCTGGGCCGACAGTTTCGATAACTATGGCTACACCTTC. Protein: CAWADSFDNYGYTF.

The V call is TRBV5-6, the J call TRBJ1-5; unclear D gene. The V end lost 4 bases, the J end lost 6 bases, and 8 bases lay between the germline ends. The CDR3 contains 12 residues. Germline CDR1 is SGHDT and CDR2 is YYEEEE. The CDR3 loop reads CASSKTSQPQHF. CDR3 bases: TGTGCCAGCAGCAAGACAAGTCAGCCCCAGCATTTT.

This clone was seen only a few times. The chain combines TRBV30 with TRBJ1-5; tentatively, D is TRBD1 (5 bases). Trimming left V 7 bases short and J 2 bases short, with 18 bases between. Germline CDR1 GTSNPN, CDR2 SVGIG (reference sequence). The CDR3 extends over 15 amino acids. CDR3: CASTGGGGGNQPQHF. The CDR3 bases are TGTGCCTCAACGGGGGGAGGAGGTGGCAATCAGCCCCAGCATTTT.

The V call is TRBV7-9, the J call TRBJ1-2; D remains ambiguous. The CDR3 has 12 residues. Deletions cut 1 base from V and 9 bases from J, with 9 bases between. Germline CDR1 is SEHNR and CDR2 is FQNEAQ (reference sequence). The chain's CDR3 is CASSLGPMRYTF. The DNA of the CDR3 is TGTGCCAGCAGCTTAGGGCCAATGCGCTACACCTTC.

The genes are TRBV29-1 and TRBJ2-7; 8 bases match TRBD2. V was clipped by 7 bases and J by 0 bases; unmatched bases: 5. This CDR3 has 13 amino acids. CDR1 is SQVTM and CDR2 is ANQGSEA in the germline V gene. The CDR3 is CSARGGSSYEQYF. CDR3 nucleotides: TGCAGCGCCCGGGGGGGAAGCTCCTACGAGCAGTACTTC.

This clone was recorded a few times. V is TRBV27 and J is TRBJ2-2, with 7 bases aligning to TRBD2. Germline V gene data show CDR1 as MNHEY and CDR2 as SMNVEV (reference sequence). The length of the CDR3 is 15 residues. Trimming removed 1 base from V and 4 bases from J; junction bases left unmatched: 3. In nucleotides, the CDR3 is TGTGCCAGCAGTTTATACGGGGGGAGCACCGGGGAGCTGTTTTTT. This gives the protein CASSLYGGSTGELFF.

The chain uses TRBV6-2 or TRBV6-3 and TRBJ2-1; D unclear. This CDR3 is built from 15 residues. The germline V and J ends were trimmed by 5 bases and 4 bases, with 15 bases remaining between them. The V gene's germline CDR1 is MNHEY and CDR2 SVGEGT. The CDR3 DNA is TGTGCCAGCAGTGACCTCTCCCCCAGGTACAATGAGCAGTTCTTC. It translates to CASSDLSPRYNEQFF.

The chain uses TRBV5-4 and TRBJ2-3, with TRBD2 matching over 14 bases. The CDR3 is made up of 16 amino acids. The germline V gene encodes CDR1 SGHNT and CDR2 YYREEE (reference sequence). J lost 3 bases, V lost 3 bases, and 3 bases had no gene match. DNA for the CDR3: TGTGCCAGCAGCTCTCGGACTAGCGGGAGGACAGATACGCAGTATTTT. It yields the protein CASSSRTSGRTDTQYF.

The V gene is TRBV28, the J gene TRBJ2-6; weak D call: TRBD1 (5 bases). The CDR3 spans 19 residues. V was trimmed by 1 base and J by 0 bases, leaving 16 bases between them. Germline V gene lookup returns CDR1 MDHEN and CDR2 SYDVKM. The CDR3 region has the DNA TGTGCCAGCAGTTTATTAGTGCCAGGGTTAGGCTCTGGGGCCAACGTCCTGACTTTC. It encodes CASSLLVPGLGSGANVLTF.

The CDR3 reads CASRPDSLSSGNTIYF. The DNA of the CDR3 is TGTGCCAGCAGGCCGGACAGCTTATCCTCTGGAAACACCATATATTTT. V is TRBV27 and J is TRBJ1-3, with D possibly being TRBD1 (6 bases). Per the germline V gene, CDR1 is MNHEY and CDR2 is SMNVEV (reference sequence). V lost 6 bases, J lost 0 bases, and 15 bases lay in between. The CDR3 is 16 amino acids.

The J gene is TRBJ1-2, the V gene TRBV7-2; D call uncertain. The V end was cut by 5 bases, the J end by 8 bases, with 15 bases between. Germline V gene data show CDR1 as SGHTA and CDR2 as FQGNSA. The CDR3 sequence is 13 residues long. The CDR3 here is CASSLDRPGGYTF. Here the CDR3 DNA reads TGTGCCAGCAGCCTTGATCGGCCCGGGGGCTACACCTTC.

The chain couples TRBV19 to TRBJ1-2; 7 nucleotides line up with TRBD1. This CDR3 has 15 amino acids. V gave up 4 bases and J gave up 6 bases; unmatched junction bases: 11. Looked up from germline, CDR1 is LNHDA and CDR2 is SQIVND (reference sequence). The CDR3 region is CASSSPGQELNGYTF. DNA of the CDR3: TGTGCCAGTAGTAGCCCCGGACAGGAGCTTAATGGCTACACCTTC. Complete variable domain (other parts from reference TRBV19 and TRBJ1-2): DGGITQSPKYLFRKEGQNVTLSCEQNLNHDAMYWYRQDPGQGLRLIYYSQIVNDFQKGDIAEGYSVSREKKESFPLTVTSAQKNPTAFYLCASSSPGQELNGYTFGSGTRLTVV.

The V call is TRBV20-1, the J call TRBJ2-5; no clear D. CDR1 DFQATT and CDR2 SNEGSKA come from the germline V gene (reference sequence). V was shortened by 3 bases and J by 2 bases, with 7 bases between the two germline ends. The CDR3 totals 12 residues. The CDR3 is CSASVVQETQYF. The CDR3 nucleotides read TGCAGTGCTAGTGTCGTTCAAGAGACCCAGTACTTC.

V and J are TRBV7-2 and TRBJ1-1, with a tentative D call TRBD1 (5 bases). This CDR3 region has 15 residues. CDR1 and CDR2 from the germline V gene are SGHTA and FQGNSA. The germline V and J ends were trimmed by 5 bases and 0 bases, with 13 bases remaining between them. CDR3 protein: CASSPRTGMNTEAFF. CDR3 DNA: TGTGCCAGCAGCCCCCGTACAGGAATGAACACTGAAGCTTTCTTT.

The J gene is TRBJ1-1, the V gene TRBV2; D not certain. Trimming shortened V by 10 bases and J by 5 bases, and 20 bases separated the two germline ends. The CDR3 runs to 14 residues. Germline V lookup: CDR1 SNHLY, CDR2 FYNNEI. CDR3 loop: CATARGPPQTEAFF. The CDR3 region has the DNA TGTGCCACCGCCAGAGGCCCCCCACAAACTGAAGCTTTCTTT. Variable domain in full (rest from reference TRBV2 and TRBJ1-1): EPEVTQTPSHQVTQMGQEVILRCVPISNHLYFYWYRQILGQKVEFLVSFYNNEISEKSEIFDDQFSVERPDGSNFTLKIRSTKLEDSAMYFCATARGPPQTEAFFGQGTRLTVV.